This T cell receptor (beta chain) is from a study of T-cell reconstitution after alpha-beta-depleted transplantation in children. Study-wide points: Reportedly, roughly two months post-transplant, alpha-beta T cells arose from several hundred expanded graft clones.

This clonotype was seen many times. The antigen is not known. Researchers prepared the TCRbeta library using unique molecular identifiers, the study reports. In TCRdb, the PCR reads were re-called with MiXCR into one record per CDR3 protein. The repertoire consists of about 170,000 distinct CDR3 sequences, with 11% occurring once and the leading ten covering about 13%. The V gene lost 5 bases and the J gene lost 6 bases, with 25 bases spanning the gap. Germline-derived CDR1 and CDR2 are LNHNV and YYDKDF (reference sequence). CDR3 length: 18 amino acids. The clonotype comes from a boy aged 2 to 10 with acute myeloid leukemia, due to receive a stem cell transplant. This rearrangement joins TRBV15 to TRBJ2-2; D uncertain. Sequences were derived from PBMCs, sampled before TCRalphabeta/CD19-depleted stem cell transplant. The CDR3 reads CATSPKRLRYWFPGELFF. Written as DNA, the CDR3 is TGTGCCACCAGCCCCAAAAGGTTACGTTATTGGTTTCCCGGGGAGCTGTTTTTT.